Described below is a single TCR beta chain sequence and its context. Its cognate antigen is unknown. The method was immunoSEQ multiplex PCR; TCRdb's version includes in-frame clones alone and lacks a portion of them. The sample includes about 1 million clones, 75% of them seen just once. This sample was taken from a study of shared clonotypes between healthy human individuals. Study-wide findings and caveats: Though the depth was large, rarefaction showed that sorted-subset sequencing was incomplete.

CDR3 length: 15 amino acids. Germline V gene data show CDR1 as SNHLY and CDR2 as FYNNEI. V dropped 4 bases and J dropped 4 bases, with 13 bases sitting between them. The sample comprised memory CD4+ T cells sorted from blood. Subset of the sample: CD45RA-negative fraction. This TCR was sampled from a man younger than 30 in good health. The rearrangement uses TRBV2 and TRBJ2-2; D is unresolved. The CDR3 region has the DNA TGTGCCAGCAGTGCGGTACCTTCGGGCACCGGGGAGCTGTTTTTT. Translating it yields CASSAVPSGTGELFF.